A selection of T cell receptor beta chains follows, all from one sample in a study of T cell repertoires in cytomegalovirus infection. Using its own MiXCR run on the reads, TCRdb lists one record per CDR3 protein. This table has approximately 110,000 distinct CDR3 sequences, around 9.1% appearing once. These receptors have no identified antigens. What was sequenced was PBMCs, sequenced either directly or after in vitro stimulation (not recorded which). Receptors originate from a human donor in good health (CMV status not recorded). Some clones in this sample may be carry-over from other donors' samples. Each CDR3 is given with its conserved first and last residue. The D gene is left open where the match is weak. The size of a clone is reported for some rows only, either as once, few or many, or as a class for expanded clones.

d_call j_call clone_size v_call cdr3_length cdr3_nt cdr3_aa
NA TRBJ2-1 many TRBV7-9 16 TGTGCCAGCAGCTTAGCGGCGGGGAGCCCCTACAATGAGCAGTTCTTC CASSLAAGSPYNEQFF
TRBD2 TRBJ2-3 many TRBV5-1 15 TGCGCCAGCAGCTCCTTAGCGGGAATGGCGGATACGCAGTATTTT CASSSLAGMADTQYF
NA TRBJ1-1 once TRBV5-1 13 TGCGCCAGCAGCTTTCGACTGAACACTGAAGATTTCTTT CASSFRLNTEDFF
NA TRBJ1-1 few TRBV5-1 13 TGCGCCAGCAGCGTACAGGGAAACACTGAAGCTTTCTTT CASSVQGNTEAFF
NA TRBJ2-2 many TRBV4-2 15 TGTGCCAGCAGCCAAGGAGGACTGCTCACCGGGGAGCTGTTTTTT CASSQGGLLTGELFF
TRBD2 TRBJ2-5 many TRBV18 17 TGTGCCAGCTCACCACCCGATTGGAAGCGGGAGGCAGGGACCCAGTACTTC CASSPPDWKREAGTQYF
NA TRBJ2-2 many TRBV27 14 TGTGCCAGCAGTCCCCGGGTCTTTACCGGGGAGCTGTTTTTT CASSPRVFTGELFF
TRBD2 TRBJ2-4 NA TRBV5-4 15 TGTGCCAGCAGCACTCACGGGGGGGTTCAGAACATTCAGTACTTC CASSTHGGVQNIQYF
NA TRBJ2-5 NA TRBV6-1 13 TGTGCCAGCAGTGAATTACCCCAAGAGACCCAGTACTTC CASSELPQETQYF
NA TRBJ1-3 many TRBV6-5 13 TGTGCCAGCAGTTACTCGGGGGAAGGCACCATATATTTT CASSYSGEGTIYF